A selection of T cell receptor beta chains follows, all from one sample in a study of PD-1 blockade in classical Hodgkin lymphoma. Clones were read by immunoSEQ multiplex PCR, and TCRdb kept only the in-frame ones, dropping some. This sample has fewer than 75,000 clones, with 88% found just once. The source was peripheral blood mononuclear cells (PBMCs), collected before the second cycle of nivolumab. Receptors were obtained from a human donor with classical Hodgkin lymphoma. The conserved cysteine and the conserved F or W are not part of the CDR3 here. Each record gives: V gene, CDR3 protein.

v_gene: TRBV6-1; CDR3aa: ASATGANYGYT
v_gene: TRBV7-2; CDR3aa: ASSLRLAGGTQY
v_gene: TRBV5-1; CDR3aa: ASSLLGFQNEQF
v_gene: TRBV11-2; CDR3aa: ASSFQANTEAF
v_gene: TRBV27; CDR3aa: ASGRGVLQPQH
v_gene: TRBV5-1; CDR3aa: ASSLGVGSNQPQH
v_gene: TRBV5-1; CDR3aa: ASSLDQAFYEQY
v_gene: TRBV30; CDR3aa: AWSVGPLAGAETQY
v_gene: TRBV4-1; CDR3aa: ASSQDRDQSSYEQY
v_gene: TRBV5-1; CDR3aa: ASSPIQGSYEQY
v_gene: TRBV5-1; CDR3aa: ASSSGGPNTGELF
v_gene: TRBV28; CDR3aa: ASSLGRDPGTYEQY
v_gene: TRBV6-5; CDR3aa: ASSYGGTGELF
v_gene: TRBV5-1; CDR3aa: ASSLGTHEKLF
v_gene: TRBV6-6; CDR3aa: ASSQGQGYGYT
v_gene: TRBV5-1; CDR3aa: ASSWTGAGELF
v_gene: TRBV6-6; CDR3aa: ATRTDSYEQY
v_gene: TRBV5-1; CDR3aa: ASSPGSTDTQY
v_gene: TRBV7-7; CDR3aa: ASSSGPRDNEQF
v_gene: TRBV5-1; CDR3aa: ASSPRLGQGEAF
v_gene: TRBV11-2; CDR3aa: ASSLGGLRETQY
v_gene: TRBV4-1; CDR3aa: ASSPRNSGYGYT
v_gene: TRBV6-6; CDR3aa: ASGSLNQPQH
v_gene: TRBV7-9; CDR3aa: ASSSISDQPQH
v_gene: TRBV7-2; CDR3aa: ASSLQGYTEAF
v_gene: TRBV6-1; CDR3aa: ASSDEGSGLVDTEAF
v_gene: TRBV29-1; CDR3aa: SVGDGGASYEQY
v_gene: TRBV5-1; CDR3aa: ASSLVGQGSNTEAF
v_gene: TRBV5-1; CDR3aa: ASSLQGTNEKLF
v_gene: TRBV7-2; CDR3aa: ASSLFPWGNTEAF
v_gene: TRBV7-9; CDR3aa: ASSPDPLFRRNTIY
v_gene: TRBV5-4; CDR3aa: AAGPGIYEQY
v_gene: TRBV5-5; CDR3aa: ASSLMGGNEKLF
v_gene: TRBV19; CDR3aa: ASARDSSYEQY
v_gene: TRBV18; CDR3aa: ASSYNNEQF
v_gene: TRBV5-1; CDR3aa: ASSSSGAYTDTQY
v_gene: TRBV5-1; CDR3aa: ASSLRQGEKLF
v_gene: TRBV7-2; CDR3aa: ASSLVSGGAANTGELF
v_gene: TRBV5-1; CDR3aa: ASSPRTGGDNEQF
v_gene: TRBV5-1; CDR3aa: ASSSGSSGGELF
v_gene: TRBV28; CDR3aa: ASSLPDRGTGELF
v_gene: TRBV10-1; CDR3aa: ASSEGPTGLYNEQF
v_gene: TRBV5-4; CDR3aa: ASSLTGAQANYGYT
v_gene: TRBV5-1; CDR3aa: ASNGAVSTDTQY
v_gene: TRBV5-1; CDR3aa: ASSLDGQNYEQY
v_gene: TRBV5-1; CDR3aa: ASSLTGQQNTEAF
v_gene: TRBV5-1; CDR3aa: ASSLEGVGTEAF
v_gene: TRBV5-1; CDR3aa: ASSLAVTGGSYGYT
v_gene: TRBV19; CDR3aa: ASSIVGGQVGAGELF
v_gene: TRBV6-4; CDR3aa: ASSGTGSTGELF
v_gene: TRBV5-1; CDR3aa: ASSLESSVASSYEQY
v_gene: TRBV27; CDR3aa: ASSLQAGLNTEAF
v_gene: TRBV7-9; CDR3aa: ASSLRAPGEQY
v_gene: TRBV5-1; CDR3aa: ASATSGGLDTQY
v_gene: TRBV5-6; CDR3aa: ASSLSGSLYNEQF
v_gene: TRBV5-1; CDR3aa: ASSFMTDTQY
v_gene: TRBV30; CDR3aa: AWSVRVPGNT
v_gene: TRBV5-5; CDR3aa: ASSSPGNTGELF
v_gene: TRBV7-9; CDR3aa: ASSLVGGYT